This TCR beta chain emerged from a study of cytomegalovirus exposure and HLA in healthy donors (dated by TCRdb to between 2016 and 2019). Concerning the study at large: In an earlier analysis of 587 of the donors, under 300 Gb of sequence data and 120 million or so unique TCR beta sequences from 150 million to 200 million T cells were reported. Among around 400 genotyped donors of the cohort, an average of approximately 240,000 unique TCR beta nucleotide sequences was sequenced per donor, of which about 20% were non-productive. HLA typing covered class I and class II loci at four-digit resolution. In addition to the first cohort of 666 subjects, a separate validation cohort of under 150 different subjects was used. Every repertoire in the discovery cohort had been generated on one and the same sequencing platform. High-throughput TCR immunosequencing, statistical association of individual TCRs with disease status, and machine learning were combined to predict cytomegalovirus infection status. An early release covering 550 to 650 HLA-typed donors comprised about 300 gigabases of sequencing data and approximately 85 million unique TCR sequences. The study was designed to test whether signatures of past pathogen exposure could be identified by cataloging public T cell receptors. Donor age, sex, ethnicity and CMV serostatus were compiled alongside the repertoire data. An earlier analysis of some 600 of the donors applied high-throughput TCR beta sequencing to assess whether each TCR beta V gene segment acted as functional or pseudogenic. In the later analysis, no new phenotypic data were used to find candidate immune exposures; instead, reliance was placed on TCR beta sequences and their occurrence across donors. Using immunosequencing, the study profiled T cell repertoires from around 670 subjects and related those repertoires to cytomegalovirus serostatus. In a later analysis, previously published TCR beta repertoires from about 640 donors were re-analyzed and high-resolution HLA genotyping was added so that TCR occurrence patterns could be studied. In a later genetic analysis, genome-wide SNP genotypes for about 55% of the roughly 700 donors were used, and that subset was treated as a discovery cohort. Of the approximately 400 genotyped donors, roughly 85% fell in the genetic ancestry cluster associated with self-reported Caucasian donors. Roughly 5 DR-DQ haplotypes were treated as single units for association and clustering because of strong linkage in the cohort. Typing coverage differed by locus: A, B, C, DRB1 and DQB1 were typed in roughly 620-640 donors, DQA1 in 522, DPA1 in approximately 610, and DPB1 in just under 490. The study at large found these results: A further reported finding was that TCR beta sequences accurately predicted the HLA-A and HLA-B alleles for most subjects in the first cohort. According to the authors, the approach could potentially be generalized to other disease states and immunological phenotypes. The 87-base-pair reads could not distinguish some IMGT-functional V segments, including TRBV6-2 and TRBV6-3, so those segments were excluded. The sequencing pipeline was judged likely to have produced a cluster of highly shared sequence variants as a technical artifact. An earlier analysis of around 540 of the donors showed that most TCR beta V segments appeared in productive rearrangements either about 87% or about 30% of the time, which broadly matched IMGT annotations. This cohort had only TCR beta chains sequenced, and the lack of alpha or paired-chain data limited which features could be detected. In a later genetic analysis, a missense DCLRE1C variant was associated with V-gene and J-gene trimming of TCR beta chains, and the association was replicated in an independent cohort. HLA typing was unavailable for some donors at each locus, so association tests used only the typed subset. Linkage disequilibrium might explain the correlated functional status among segregating V segments, but an unknown experimental factor could not be excluded. The study listed 150 to 200 TCR beta chains as associated with cytomegalovirus. In vitro tests confirmed that a few of the cytomegalovirus-associated TCR beta chains recognize cytomegalovirus antigens. Presence/absence analyses assumed roughly uniform sequencing depth across donors, an assumption that may not hold. According to a later analysis, parvovirus B19, influenza, CMV and Epstein-Barr virus appeared linked to several top co-occurrence clusters. Assigning TCR associations to individual alleles was difficult when HLA alleles, especially DR and DQ, strongly co-occurred. CMV serostatus was the only immune exposure information available for the cohort. A later analysis found that most CMV-associated TCR beta chains appeared HLA-restricted, with HLA associations seemingly driven largely by CMV exposure. Specific HLA alleles were associated with 16,951 TCR beta sequences at a false discovery rate of 0.05 in a later analysis. The classifier was reported to diagnose cytomegalovirus status with high specificity and sensitivity in both the original and validation cohorts. A later genetic analysis reported fewer N-insertions in productive TCRs among donors in an Asian-associated ancestry cluster than the roughly 620-donor mean. Across donors, most TCR sequences were observed very rarely, whereas some public TCRs were present in many individuals. The earlier analysis of 587 of the donors excluded over 15 rarely observed V segments, including chromosome 9 orphons, because counts were too low. A later analysis found that TCR association rates varied across HLA loci, with DRB1 alleles showing the most associated TCRs and HLA-C alleles the fewest. Compared with equally common non-associated chains, HLA-associated TCR beta chains in a later analysis were more clonally expanded and had lower generation probabilities.

About this clone: What this receptor recognizes is not known. No base quality values were provided; no much bigger clone lies one nucleotide off.

The CDR3, from cysteine to phenylalanine, totals 16 residues. Only CDR3 DNA remains: 48 bases, in frame from the first base. The CDR1 and CDR2 encoded by the germline V gene are MNHEY and SVGAGI. Trimming costs V 4 bases and J 0 bases, and their ends lie 12 bases apart. The cohort consisted of some 730 healthy bone marrow donors. Cohort members were all nominally healthy when sampled, although unrecorded immune exposures were likely present. The donor tested CMV seropositive, placing the donor among the approximately 310 seropositive members of the cohort. A peripheral blood sample was provided by each donor, and peripheral blood mononuclear cells were used for TCR beta sequencing. The Qiagen DNeasy Blood Extraction Kit was used to extract genomic DNA from the blood cell samples. Libraries were made using the immunoSEQ multiplex PCR assay. The multiplex PCR relied on a mix of 60 forward primers for TCR Vbeta segments and 13 reverse primers for TCR Jbeta segments. Amplification of the CDR3 region of rearranged TCR beta genes was performed with a multiplex PCR assay on genomic DNA. The amplified TCR beta libraries were sequenced on the Illumina HiSeq System as 87-base-pair reads. As for the authors' bioinformatics: Across the 666 repertoires, a later analysis counted 60 million to 90 million unique TCR beta chains, roughly 11 million of which were shared by at least two donors. Raw reads were error-corrected and collapsed into unique sequences with a nearest-neighbor algorithm that merged closely related sequences to remove PCR and sequencing errors. CDR3 sequences were aligned to IMGT reference sequences to assign V, D and J gene segments. For a sequence to be retained, a match of at least six nucleotides was required to both a V gene segment and a J gene segment. A rearrangement was called productive if the CDR3 had no stop codons and remained in frame with V and J, and every other rearrangement was called non-productive. CDR3 was defined according to IMGT convention as the region running from the second conserved V-encoded cysteine to the conserved J-encoded phenylalanine. In an earlier analysis of around 600 of the donors, sequences lacking an unambiguous match to a single V gene segment were excluded. In an earlier analysis of almost 600 of the donors, a V segment was called functional when productive rearrangements were above 56.7%, and segregating when the standard deviation between donors exceeded 5%. To diagnose cytomegalovirus status from the catalog of TCR beta chain sequences, a statistical classification framework was built. A later analysis assigned V and J genes by comparing TCR nucleotide sequences with IMGT/GENE-DB human TR gene sequences. Using the TCRdist pipeline, a later analysis assigned CDR3 sequences along with most-parsimonious VDJ recombination scenarios. In a later analysis, every TCR beta chain was defined by the combination of its CDR3 amino acid sequence and its V-gene family, and reads without a unique V-gene family were dropped. As a way to deal with suspected cross-contamination and a sequencing artifact, a later analysis dropped nearly 600 nucleotide sequences that were highly shared and had low generation probability. In a later analysis, a clonal expansion index was calculated for each public chain from normalized within-repertoire ranks of inferred template counts. Generation probabilities in a later analysis came from a VDJ recombination model fitted to out-of-frame rearrangements, and those results were checked against IGoR. In a later analysis, TCR-TCR, TCR-HLA and TCR-CMV co-occurrence was scored with hypergeometric tests, and a repertoire-size bias correction was applied to TCR pairs. False discovery rates were estimated in a later analysis by permuting HLA or CMV assignments 20 times. In a later analysis, co-occurring TCRs were grouped with DBSCAN, and TCRdist sequence similarity was added when clustering was performed within HLA-allele-positive subsets. For co-occurrence clustering, repertoires with fewer than 30,000 or more than 120,000 public chains were excluded, along with 5 or 6 repertoires with anomalous nucleotide sharing. The immuneACCESS repertoire file appears here via TCRdb, limited to in-frame rearrangements. These files lack a portion of the clones; in checked studies, under half of the deficit traces to unresolved V genes, and the cause of the others is not known. That table gives V, J and clone size, and the DNA gave D and trimming. Here the sample has some 150,000 clones; approximately 85% occur a single time. Jointly, the top ten make up about 8.1% of the sample.

The chain was built from TRBV6-5 and TRBJ1-4; the D segment could be TRBD1, given 5 matching bases. The sequenced sample consisted of PBMCs. This TCR was sampled from a woman aged 45-60 years in good health and CMV-seropositive. The bases read TGTGCCAGCAGTTCGGGACTTTCGACAACTAATGAAAAACTGTTTTTT. Translated, this gives CASSSGLSTTNEKLFF.